This TCR beta chain was sequenced in a study of blood T cell repertoires in COVID-19. Turning to the study itself: Spain, Italy and the United States supplied samples that represented acute and convalescent COVID-19.

Under the authors' procedure: Reference gene primer amplification gave estimated nucleated cell counts. Assay: immunoSEQ multiplex PCR; the TCRdb copy retains only in-frame clones and omits some. D and trimming come from the DNA, and the V and J calls and clone size come from that table. Counted here are tens of thousands of clones, about 90% occurring once; the ten biggest clones make up over 4%. The specimen was peripheral blood. This TCR came from a human donor in a cohort sampled during active COVID-19.

CDR3 loop: CATSDLRTSGRSSYNEQFF. The DNA for the CDR3 is TGTGCCACCAGTGATTTAAGGACTAGCGGGAGGAGCTCCTACAATGAGCAGTTCTTC. The rearrangement links TRBV24-1 to TRBJ2-1; TRBD2 aligns across 14 bases. Germline trimming cut 1 base from V and 0 bases from J; bases unmatched to any gene: 4. Per the germline V gene, CDR1 is KGHDR and CDR2 is SFDVKD. The CDR3 runs to 19 residues.